The rows below give T cell receptor beta chains drawn from one sample of a study of T-cell reconstitution after alpha-beta-depleted transplantation in children. TCRdb reprocessed the PCR reads via MiXCR and lists one record per CDR3 protein. Among roughly 30,000 distinct CDR3 sequences, 6% to 8.5% were seen once, and the ten largest hold 25% to 35%. The sequencing here drew on peripheral blood, taken 60 days after TCRalphabeta/CD19-depleted stem cell transplant. The receptors shown here come from a child in the first two years of life who had a stem cell transplant for acute myeloid leukemia, so the T cells may come from the graft donor. Both conserved end residues are trimmed from each CDR3.

J | V | CDR3
TRBJ2-3 | TRBV7-6 | ASSLIRPLNTQY
TRBJ1-2 | TRBV12-3/TRBV12-4 | ASSLAGGEIYGYT
TRBJ2-1 | TRBV7-9 | ASSRQGYNEQF
TRBJ1-6 | TRBV12-3/TRBV12-4 | ASSPRDGNSPLH
TRBJ1-2 | TRBV29-1 | SVRGRNGYT
TRBJ2-3 | TRBV7-2 | ASGPTVRTDTQY
TRBJ2-7 | TRBV6-1 | ASSEAYEQY
TRBJ2-1 | TRBV10-3 | AISEPTYLGTPYNEQF
TRBJ1-2 | TRBV7-9 | ASTVTGRNVYGYT
TRBJ2-7 | TRBV7-9 | ASSLKLAYEQY
TRBJ2-1 | TRBV2 | APGGRHNEQF
TRBJ2-7 | TRBV28 | ASSLSRGPKVYEQY
TRBJ1-2 | TRBV5-6 | ARSPGFYYGYT
TRBJ2-7 | TRBV6-2/TRBV6-3 | ASSYTRTGGSYEQY
TRBJ1-5 | TRBV12-3/TRBV12-4 | ASSLVVNQPQH
TRBJ2-5 | TRBV12-3/TRBV12-4 | ASSLGGRAGETQY
TRBJ2-6 | TRBV7-4 | ASRPGTGGLVSGANVLT
TRBJ2-7 | TRBV30 | AWAGQGKGHEQY
TRBJ1-4 | TRBV7-6 | ASSSPRVRGHSTNEKLF
TRBJ1-5 | TRBV12-3/TRBV12-4 | ASSLFLNQPQH
TRBJ2-3 | TRBV13 | ASSYGLEDTDTQY
TRBJ2-1 | TRBV2 | ASSEEGSGGQNEQF
TRBJ1-4 | TRBV28 | ASGGQPNEKLF
TRBJ2-1 | TRBV7-9 | ASSSNEQF
TRBJ1-4 | TRBV7-9 | ASSFGNEKLF
TRBJ2-5 | TRBV27 | ASSLVQGAGETQY
TRBJ2-7 | TRBV7-8 | ASTLGGVGQY
TRBJ2-7 | TRBV10-3 | AISAGLERFEQY
TRBJ2-5 | TRBV29-1 | SVEAGAGTSGRPGTQY
TRBJ1-6 | TRBV12-3/TRBV12-4 | ASSLARGEFSPLH
TRBJ1-5 | TRBV9 | ASSEGAQHQPQH
TRBJ1-2 | TRBV20-1 | SASARVYT
TRBJ2-1 | TRBV5-1 | ASSLRVSNEQF
TRBJ2-7 | TRBV25-1 | ASKGGHLY
TRBJ1-2 | TRBV2 | ASSEPGRDYT
TRBJ1-2 | TRBV29-1 | SGGRTGGVDGYT
TRBJ2-7 | TRBV9 | ASSANGRSYEQY
TRBJ2-5 | TRBV5-6 | ASSSATDSGGETQY
TRBJ2-7 | TRBV5-1 | ASSAGTGTYEQY
TRBJ2-7 | TRBV5-1 | ASSLLAGVLNEQY
TRBJ1-5 | TRBV6-1 | ASSERYGYSNQPQH
TRBJ2-7 | TRBV13 | ASSLGHRRLGEQY
TRBJ2-2 | TRBV29-1 | SVETGENTGELF
TRBJ2-1 | TRBV7-8 | ASSLWSSYNEQF
TRBJ2-5 | TRBV11-1 | AGGLSGTETIATQETQY
TRBJ2-7 | TRBV4-3 | ASSPGRTGRYEQY
TRBJ2-5 | TRBV15 | ATSRDKSGRADRETQY
TRBJ1-1 | TRBV6-5 | ASSYRGQGTEAF
TRBJ2-5 | TRBV5-4 | ASTMGTSETQY
TRBJ1-5 | TRBV7-9 | ASSSGSNNQPQH
TRBJ2-5 | TRBV28 | ASSLYLRDTQETQY
TRBJ2-3 | TRBV11-2 | ASSWDYPDTQY
TRBJ2-2 | TRBV24-1 | ATSAQSYTGELF
TRBJ2-3 | TRBV29-1 | ISGLQKGLRGTQY
TRBJ2-5 | TRBV7-2 | ASSLGPWRRGTQY
TRBJ1-2 | TRBV10-3 | ATFGTTGEVSYGYT
TRBJ2-7 | TRBV6-5 | ASSYSRRVYEQY
TRBJ2-7 | TRBV7-2 | ASSPGEISRGEQY
TRBJ2-1 | TRBV20-1 | SASGRGGFYNEQF
TRBJ1-2 | TRBV7-2 | ASSSRDSNYGYT